The next 24 T cell receptor beta chains were all read from a single sample in a study of naive and memory T cell subsets. An equimolar mix of two oligonucleotides served as the beta constant-region primer for TRBC1 and TRBC2. The ligated cDNA underwent four PCR rounds using SP2 and nested alpha and beta constant-region primers. Via MiXCR, TCRdb re-called the UMI-ligation and nested PCR reads, giving one row per CDR3 protein. The data contain tens of thousands of distinct CDR3 sequences, over 8.5% of them seen just once; the ten biggest clones take up less than 1.5%. Sequencing was performed on naive CD8+ T cells from blood. These receptors originate from a human donor in good health.

The rearrangement links TRBV6-5 to TRBJ1-4, with unresolved D. Germline V CDR1 and CDR2: MNHEY, SVGAGI. Between the trimmed V and J ends, which lost 6 bases and 0 bases, there was a span of 5 bases. This CDR3 contains 13 residues. The CDR3 here is CASRAATNEKLFF. CDR3 DNA sequence: TGTGCCAGCAGGGCAGCAACTAATGAAAAACTGTTTTTT.

The rearrangement links TRBV12-3 or TRBV12-4 to TRBJ2-3; tentatively, D is TRBD1 (6 bases). The CDR3 is 13 amino acids. The V and J ends lost 6 bases and 6 bases respectively, with 13 bases between them. The CDR3 protein is CASRFGQLDTQYF. The CDR3 DNA follows: TGTGCCAGCAGATTCGGACAGCTTGATACGCAGTATTTT.

The rearrangement uses TRBV30 and TRBJ1-5; no clear D gene. The CDR3 length is 10 residues. Germline values: CDR1 GTSNPN, CDR2 SVGIG (reference sequence). V was shortened by 4 bases and J by 7 bases, with 5 bases between the two germline ends. CDR3 sequence: CAWNAQPQHF. CDR3 DNA: TGTGCCTGGAACGCCCAGCCCCAGCATTTT. Full variable domain (missing parts from reference TRBV30 and TRBJ1-5): SQTIHQWPATLVQPVGSPLSLECTVEGTSNPNLYWYRQAAGRGLQLLFYSVGIGQISSEVPQNLSASRPQDRQFILSSKKLLLSDSGFYLCAWNAQPQHFGDGTRLSIL.

CDR3 coding DNA: TGTGCCAGCAGCCAAGAATTGGCCCCTAAAAACATTCAGTACTTC. Residues: CASSQELAPKNIQYF. This sequence joins TRBV14 and TRBJ2-4, with D hard to call. V was pared by 0 bases and J by 4 bases, with 10 bases between. The CDR3 runs 15 residues. The V gene's germline CDR1 is SGHDN and CDR2 FVKESK.

This sequence joins TRBV20-1 and TRBJ1-5; D not certain. The V and J ends lost 4 bases and 0 bases respectively, with 22 bases between them. The length of the CDR3 is 18 residues. Germline V gene sequence: CDR1 DFQATT, CDR2 SNEGSKA (reference sequence). The CDR3 loop reads CSAKFEGGDYYSNQPQHF. For the CDR3, the DNA is TGCAGTGCTAAGTTTGAAGGCGGAGATTACTATAGCAATCAGCCCCAGCATTTT.

This clonotype was detected a few times. V and J are TRBV20-1 and TRBJ1-6; 8 positions agree with TRBD1. With V trimmed by 6 bases and J by 10 bases, 8 bases remained unmatched. The CDR3 covers 13 residues. Germline CDR1 DFQATT, CDR2 SNEGSKA (reference sequence). CDR3 residues: CSARDRFGSPLHF. The CDR3 DNA is TGCAGTGCAAGGGACAGGTTCGGCTCACCCCTCCACTTT.

Only a few counts were recorded for this clonotype. The rearrangement links TRBV5-6 to TRBJ1-2; D is undetermined. Per germline, CDR1 SGHDT and CDR2 YYEEEE. This CDR3 comprises 12 residues. Trimming removed 3 bases from V and 4 bases from J, with 7 bases in between. The CDR3, as DNA: TGTGCCAGCAGCTATGACACCTATGGCTACACCTTC. It is translated as CASSYDTYGYTF.

Of note for this clonotype: This sequence may be a read error, since a much larger clone differs from it by one base. This sequence joins TRBV20-1 and TRBJ1-2; no firm D call. The V gene lost 0 bases and the J gene lost 3 bases, with 23 bases spanning the gap. Germline CDR1 and CDR2: DFQATT and SNEGSKA (reference sequence). This CDR3 is built from 18 residues. CDR3 bases: TGCAGTGCTAGAGACCCCTCGTTGGGTGCGACGACGTACTATGGCTACACCTTC. Amino acid sequence: CSARDPSLGATTYYGYTF.

This clonotype has ten or more counts. V gene TRBV6-6 combines with J gene TRBJ1-5; 9 bases are a match to TRBD1. Trimming at V came to 5 bases and at J to 1 base, leaving 3 bases not matched to a gene. From germline, CDR1 is MNHNY and CDR2 SVGAGI (reference sequence). This CDR3 spans 15 amino acids. CDR3 in amino acids: CASSRDRESNQPQHF. As DNA, the CDR3 is TGTGCCAGCAGTCGGGACAGGGAAAGCAATCAGCCCCAGCATTTT.

This sequence joins TRBV14 and TRBJ1-1; a possible D gene is TRBD1 (6 bases). The CDR3 runs 17 residues. Trimming left V 0 bases short and J 1 base short, with 15 bases between. The germline V gene encodes CDR1 SGHDN and CDR2 FVKESK. The CDR3 reads CASSQEETGMPNTEAFF. The CDR3 bases are TGTGCCAGCAGCCAAGAAGAAACAGGGATGCCGAACACTGAAGCTTTCTTT.

Ten or more counts support this clonotype. The chain has TRBV11-2 and TRBJ2-5; D is perhaps TRBD2 (5 bases). V shed 1 base and J shed 6 bases, with 15 bases lying between them. The CDR3 runs to 15 residues. CDR1 is SGHAT and CDR2 is FQNNGV in the germline V gene. CDR3 in DNA: TGTGCCAGCAGCTTAGCTCGGTCAGCGGTGAAGACCCAGTACTTC. Translated: CASSLARSAVKTQYF.

This clonotype was found many times. The rearrangement uses TRBV29-1 and TRBJ2-1, with 12 bases matching TRBD2. V lost 1 base to trimming and J lost 9 bases; unmatched junction nucleotides: 7. There are 15 residues in the CDR3. Germline assignment: CDR1 SQVTM and CDR2 ANQGSEA. This CDR3 reads CSVEGLAGDVGEQFF. The CDR3 nucleotides are TGCAGCGTTGAAGGACTAGCGGGAGATGTAGGTGAGCAGTTCTTC.

There are a few counts of this clonotype. V usage is TRBV3-1 and J usage is TRBJ1-5; D is possibly TRBD1 (6 bases). The CDR3 has 18 amino acids. V gave up 4 bases and J gave up 0 bases, with 19 bases separating them. Germline V gene lookup returns CDR1 LGHDT and CDR2 YNNKEL (reference sequence). CDR3 in amino acids: CASSPHADSPDSNQPQHF. The CDR3, as DNA: TGTGCCAGCAGCCCACACGCGGACAGTCCAGATAGCAATCAGCCCCAGCATTTT.

This clonotype occurred many times. The rearrangement joins TRBV7-9 to TRBJ2-1; no reliable D call. CDR3 size: 12 residues. V shed 5 bases and J shed 10 bases, with 12 bases lying between them. Germline CDR1 and CDR2: SEHNR and FQNEAQ (reference sequence). The CDR3 region is CASSPHVHEQFF. CDR3 in DNA: TGTGCCAGCAGCCCTCATGTTCACGAGCAGTTCTTC.

The V gene is TRBV20-1, the J gene TRBJ2-7; TRBD1 matches 11 bases. The CDR3 sequence is 17 residues long. CDR1 is DFQATT, CDR2 SNEGSKA, per germline (reference sequence). J gave up 3 bases and V 1 base, and 11 bases lay outside the gene matches. The CDR3 protein is CSARVLGTGGENYEQYF. CDR3 coding DNA: TGCAGTGCTAGAGTCTTGGGGACAGGGGGAGAAAACTACGAGCAGTACTTC.

In this sample, this clonotype turned up a few times. V is TRBV15 and J is TRBJ1-5; the match to TRBD1 covers 11 bases. V dropped 3 bases and J dropped 5; count of bases not matched to a gene: 6. This CDR3 region has 16 residues. Germline CDR1 is LNHNV and CDR2 is YYDKDF (reference sequence). CDR3: CATSRGTGGSYQPQHF. In DNA, the CDR3 is TGTGCCACCAGCAGGGGGACAGGGGGAAGCTATCAGCCCCAGCATTTT.

The V and J genes are TRBV28 and TRBJ2-2; 8 nucleotides align to TRBD1. Trimming cost V 8 bases and J 2 bases; bases outside gene matches: 10. CDR1 is MDHEN and CDR2 is SYDVKM in the germline V gene. This CDR3 has 16 residues. DNA for the CDR3: TGTGCCAGCGGAACCCCCAGGGGGCGTAACACCGGGGAGCTGTTTTTT. Amino acid sequence: CASGTPRGRNTGELFF.

The chain has TRBV30 and TRBJ2-7; 12 positions match TRBD2. The V gene end was trimmed by 1 base and the J gene end by 0 bases; junction bases not matched to a gene: 4. There are 16 residues in the CDR3. Germline CDR1 reads GTSNPN; CDR2 reads SVGIG (reference sequence). The CDR3 sequence: CAWSEASGRVSYEQYF. DNA of the CDR3: TGTGCCTGGAGTGAGGCTAGCGGGAGGGTCTCCTACGAGCAGTACTTC.

This clonotype was counted only a few times. The genes are TRBV27 and TRBJ2-1, with no clear D. The CDR3 has 12 residues. V was clipped by 5 bases and J by 10 bases, with 12 bases between them. Germline CDR1 and CDR2: MNHEY and SMNVEV (reference sequence). The CDR3, as DNA: TGTGCCAGCAGTCGTCCTGAGAGGGAGCAGTTCTTC. Translation: CASSRPEREQFF.

This clonotype was found many times. This chain uses TRBV27 with TRBJ2-7; 7 bases align to TRBD1. This CDR3 region has 13 residues. Losses at the gene ends were 5 bases for V and 2 bases for J; bases not matched to a gene: 3. Per germline, CDR1 MNHEY and CDR2 SMNVEV (reference sequence). This CDR3 is CASSVGTAYEQYF. The CDR3 nucleotides are TGTGCCAGCAGTGTCGGGACAGCCTACGAGCAGTACTTC.

The chain joins TRBV7-9 to TRBJ2-5, with D unclear. The CDR3 spans 14 residues. Germline V gene lookup returns CDR1 SEHNR and CDR2 FQNEAQ (reference sequence). V was clipped by 4 bases and J by 0 bases, with 9 bases between them. CDR3 DNA sequence: TGTGCCAGCAGCTCGGACGAGTACCAAGAGACCCAGTACTTC. This sequence encodes CASSSDEYQETQYF.

The sample holds many counts of this clonotype. The J gene is TRBJ2-1, the V gene TRBV20-1, with D hard to call. Trimming took off 5 bases at V and 0 bases at J, with 8 bases between the two ends. Germline V CDR1 and CDR2: DFQATT, SNEGSKA (reference sequence). This CDR3 contains 13 residues. This CDR3 is CSAPRSSYNEQFF. CDR3 nucleotide sequence: TGCAGTGCTCCCAGAAGCTCCTACAATGAGCAGTTCTTC.

The chain joins TRBV20-1 to TRBJ2-2, with 10 bases aligning to TRBD2. The CDR3 totals 19 residues. CDR1 is DFQATT, CDR2 SNEGSKA, per germline (reference sequence). V was clipped by 0 bases and J by 2 bases; unmatched bases: 12. Here the CDR3 reads CSARDRFPSGSYNTGELFF. The CDR3 bases are TGCAGTGCTAGAGATAGGTTCCCTAGCGGGAGTTATAACACCGGGGAGCTGTTTTTT.

This clonotype was seen at least ten times. The chain joins TRBV5-1 to TRBJ2-7; D ambiguous. CDR1 and CDR2 from the germline V gene are SGHRS and YFSETQ. This CDR3 has 11 amino acids. With 1 base removed from V and 7 bases from J, the gap between germline ends came to 6 bases. The CDR3 protein is CASSLNREQYF. The CDR3 coding sequence is TGCGCCAGCAGCTTGAATCGGGAGCAGTACTTC.